One and the same sample provided the 4 T cell receptor beta chains below, sequenced in a study of shared clonotypes between healthy human individuals. Using immunoSEQ multiplex PCR, the repertoire was profiled, and TCRdb retains in-frame clones only, with some absent. The sample has under 550,000 clones; almost 97% are singletons. The source material was naive CD4+ T cells sorted from blood. Subset indicated: CD45RA+ positively selected. Receptor source: a woman aged 25 to 39 in good health.

The chain carries TRBV5-8 and TRBJ1-2; D gene uncertain. This CDR3 comprises 16 residues. The germline V gene has CDR1 SGHTS and CDR2 YDEGEE. Trimming shortened V by 3 bases and J by 3 bases, and 18 bases separated the two germline ends. The CDR3 bases are TGTGCCAGCAGCTACACCCATGGATCAGGACACTATGGCTACACCTTC. Amino acids: CASSYTHGSGHYGYTF.

The CDR3 sequence: CATGKRPKNTEAFF. Written as DNA, the CDR3 is TGTGCCACCGGTAAGAGGCCCAAGAACACTGAAGCTTTCTTT. This chain links TRBV10-3 with TRBJ1-1; D uncertain. V lost 10 bases and J 1 base, leaving 16 bases between the germline ends. The germline V gene encodes CDR1 ENHRY and CDR2 SYGVKD. This CDR3 is built from 14 residues.

The CDR3 loop reads CASSLRQGGYGYTF. In DNA form, the CDR3 reads TGCGCCAGCAGCCTCAGACAGGGAGGCTATGGCTACACCTTC. The J gene is TRBJ1-2, the V gene TRBV4-1, with 7 bases identical to TRBD1. This CDR3 comprises 14 residues. V was pared by 4 bases and J by 4 bases, with 6 bases of the junction left unmatched. CDR1 and CDR2 (germline): MGHRA, YSYEKL.

CDR3 protein: CASSIDIYEQYF. The CDR3 nucleotides are TGTGCCAGCAGTATCGACATCTACGAGCAGTACTTC. The V and J genes are TRBV6-5 and TRBJ2-7; no firm D call. CDR3 length: 12 residues. The V end lost 5 bases, the J end lost 3 bases, and 8 bases lay between the germline ends. Germline loops: CDR1 MNHEY, CDR2 SVGAGI.